Below are 31 T cell receptor beta chains sequenced from a single sample in a study of post-analysis software for immune sequencing data. Points from the study as a whole: Four or five TRBV segments were more frequent in patients than controls; TRBV5-6, TRBV5-1 and TRBV20-1 belonged to this group.

Prepared TCR beta cDNA libraries contained unique molecular identifiers. TCRdb fed the PCR reads into MiXCR, producing one record per CDR3 protein. The data hold approximately 460,000 distinct CDR3 sequences, with less than 45% observed a single time. These receptors are not linked to any known antigen. What was sequenced was blood. The receptor source for this set is a girl aged 5-17 years with multiple sclerosis.

The chain employs TRBV28 and TRBJ2-7; D call uncertain. This CDR3 contains 14 residues. With 1 base removed from V and 2 bases from J, the gap between germline ends came to 9 bases. Germline values: CDR1 MDHEN, CDR2 SYDVKM. Written as DNA, the CDR3 is TGTGCCAGCAGTTTATCTGTGCTTGCCTACGAGCAGTACTTC. This codes for CASSLSVLAYEQYF.

V gene TRBV29-1 combines with J gene TRBJ2-1; TRBD1 agrees at 8 bases. The length of the CDR3 is 15 residues. Germline loops: CDR1 SQVTM, CDR2 ANQGSEA. The trim removed 4 bases at V and 1 base at J, leaving 6 bases unmatched. Here the CDR3 DNA reads TGCAGCGTTGGGGCGACAGGGGATTCCTACAATGAGCAGTTCTTC. This sequence encodes CSVGATGDSYNEQFF.

The chain carries TRBV14 and TRBJ2-1; TRBD2 aligns across 9 bases. V dropped 2 bases and J dropped 3; count of bases not matched to a gene: 5. CDR1 is SGHDN and CDR2 is FVKESK in the germline V gene. The CDR3 extends over 16 amino acids. CDR3 loop: CASSQQRLADYNEQFF. The CDR3 nucleotides read TGTGCCAGCAGCCAACAGCGACTAGCGGACTACAATGAGCAGTTCTTC.

This clonotype was observed a few times. At one boundary the junction diverges from the germline segment, which might be a read error. The chain recombines TRBV2 with TRBJ2-5, with D possibly being TRBD1 or TRBD2 (5 bases each). Germline V gene sequence: CDR1 SNHLY, CDR2 FYNNEI. The CDR3 runs 14 residues. The CDR3 DNA is TGTGCCAGCAGTGGGGGGAGCGGTCGAGAGACCCAGGACTTC. It encodes CASSGGSGRETQDF.

This chain joins TRBV12-3 or TRBV12-4 and TRBJ2-5; D not resolved. The CDR3 runs to 11 residues. Trimming pared 1 base from V and 6 bases from J, leaving 3 bases between. CDR3 amino acids: CASSLEQTQYF. For the CDR3, the DNA is TGTGCCAGCAGTTTAGAACAGACCCAGTACTTC.

The chain recombines TRBV20-1 with TRBJ2-3, with D possibly TRBD1 on 6 matching bases. Trimming cost V 3 bases and J 2 bases, with 15 bases left between them. This CDR3 region has 15 residues. Germline values: CDR1 DFQATT, CDR2 SNEGSKA (reference sequence). CDR3 nucleotides: TGCAGTGCTAGTTTGATGGGGGCTACCACAGATACGCAGTATTTT. It codes for CSASLMGATTDTQYF.

The chain combines TRBV12-3 or TRBV12-4 with TRBJ1-2, with TRBD1 as a possible D gene (5 bases). V shed 6 bases and J shed 2 bases, with 13 bases lying between them. The CDR3 is 14 amino acids. CDR3 loop: CASRYQGANYGYTF. DNA of the CDR3: TGTGCCAGCAGGTACCAGGGTGCCAACTATGGCTACACCTTC.

This clonotype appeared a single time. The chain recombines TRBV7-3 with TRBJ2-7; tentatively, D is TRBD2 (7 bases). The CDR3 consists of 15 residues. V lost 1 base, J lost 5 bases, and 15 bases lay in between. CDR1 is SGHTA and CDR2 is FQGTGA in the germline V gene. The CDR3 bases are TGTGCCAGCAGCTTAATCCGGGGGGCGCAGAACGAGCAGTACTTC. It codes for CASSLIRGAQNEQYF.

J is TRBJ2-3 and V is TRBV28; the match to TRBD2 covers 7 bases. Germline V gives CDR1 MDHEN, CDR2 SYDVKM. Germline trimming cut 8 bases from V and 6 bases from J; bases unmatched to any gene: 14. The CDR3 length is 15 residues. The chain's CDR3 is CASHPGTNGSDTQYF. The CDR3 bases are TGTGCCAGCCATCCCGGGACTAACGGGAGTGATACGCAGTATTTT.

This clonotype was seen a few times. The chain carries TRBV5-1 and TRBJ2-7; D ambiguous. This CDR3 has 13 amino acids. The germline V and J ends were trimmed by 0 bases and 6 bases, with 10 bases remaining between them. CDR1 is SGHRS and CDR2 is YFSETQ in the germline V gene. Written as DNA, the CDR3 is TGCGCCAGCAGCTTGGAAGTAGCACGCGAGCAGTACTTC. It yields the protein CASSLEVAREQYF.

This sequence joins TRBV27 and TRBJ2-7; 8 bases fit TRBD1. From germline, CDR1 is MNHEY and CDR2 SMNVEV (reference sequence). CDR3 size: 16 residues. Germline trimming cut 3 bases from V and 0 bases from J; bases unmatched to any gene: 7. In nucleotides, the CDR3 is TGTGCCAGCAGTTTCGCTACGGGACAGGCCTCCTACGAGCAGTACTTC. Translation gives CASSFATGQASYEQYF.

V gene TRBV27 combines with J gene TRBJ2-7; 8 nucleotides agree with TRBD2. J lost 3 bases, V lost 3 bases, and 4 bases had no gene match. The germline gives CDR1 MNHEY, CDR2 SMNVEV (reference sequence). This CDR3 contains 14 residues. Here the CDR3 DNA reads TGTGCCAGCAGTTTTAGCGGGACGCTCTACGAGCAGTACTTC. Amino acids: CASSFSGTLYEQYF.

This clonotype was observed a handful of times. In DNA form, the CDR3 reads TGCGCCAGCAGAGGTACAACCGGGAGGTACGAGCAGTACTTC. It yields the protein CASRGTTGRYEQYF. This chain joins TRBV5-1 and TRBJ2-7, with TRBD2 identical over 7 bases. V shed 5 bases, J shed 4 bases, and the junction held 9 bases outside the gene matches. CDR1 is SGHRS, CDR2 YFSETQ, per germline. The CDR3 covers 14 residues.

This clonotype was counted a single time. The rearrangement joins TRBV5-1 to TRBJ2-5; D might be TRBD2 (5 bases). Germline V gene lookup returns CDR1 SGHRS and CDR2 YFSETQ. Between the trimmed V and J ends, which lost 5 bases and 5 bases, there was a span of 16 bases. The CDR3 has 14 amino acids. For the CDR3, the DNA is TGCGCCAGCAGTACCCCCGGGATGGGGGAGACCCAGTACTTC. This translates into CASSTPGMGETQYF.

The gene calls are TRBV7-2 and TRBJ2-7, with 11 positions matching TRBD2. This CDR3 has 16 residues. Losses at the gene ends were 6 bases for V and 2 bases for J; bases not matched to a gene: 9. CDR1 and CDR2 (germline): SGHTA, FQGNSA. For the CDR3, the DNA is TGTGCCAGCAGACTAACAGGGACTAGCGGTCCCTACGAGCAGTACTTC. It codes for CASRLTGTSGPYEQYF.

The CDR3 spells CASSLAGTGGSEQFF. The CDR3, as DNA: TGTGCCAGCAGCTTGGCCGGGACAGGGGGGAGTGAGCAGTTCTTC. The chain carries TRBV5-6 and TRBJ2-1; 11 positions match TRBD1. This CDR3 is built from 15 residues. Germline V lookup: CDR1 SGHDT, CDR2 YYEEEE. Trimming cost V 0 bases and J 9 bases; bases outside gene matches: 5.

This clonotype was recorded a few times. The chain employs TRBV6-5 and TRBJ2-7, with 9 bases identical to TRBD2. The V gene end was trimmed by 3 bases and the J gene end by 4 bases; junction bases not matched to a gene: 13. Looked up from germline, CDR1 is MNHEY and CDR2 is SVGAGI. This CDR3 has 17 residues. This chain's CDR3 is CASSYSIRAGGLYEQYF. CDR3 nucleotide sequence: TGTGCCAGCAGTTATTCTATCCGGGCGGGAGGGTTATACGAGCAGTACTTC.

Regarding this clonotype: Sequence at one end of the junction differs from germline and may be a read error. CDR3 region: CGVEPLDAGKKLFF. CDR3 DNA: TGCGGCGTTGAACCGTTGGATGCCGGTAAAAAACTGTTTTTT. The chain employs TRBV29-1 and TRBJ1-4; D is unresolved. CDR1 and CDR2 (germline): SQVTM, ANQGSEA. This CDR3 spans 14 amino acids.

The chain employs TRBV12-3 or TRBV12-4 and TRBJ1-1; D is ambiguous. The V end lost 3 bases, the J end lost 1 base, and 9 bases lay between the germline ends. This CDR3 is 14 amino acids long. CDR3 protein: CASSLWQANTEAFF. The CDR3 nucleotides are TGTGCCAGCAGTTTGTGGCAGGCGAACACTGAAGCTTTCTTT.

This clonotype was observed a single time. The gene calls are TRBV5-1 and TRBJ2-7; 11 nucleotides match TRBD1. The end of the DNA fits TRBJ2-5 better, so the J call may be wrong. Germline values: CDR1 SGHRS, CDR2 YFSETQ. This CDR3 is built from 16 residues. As DNA, the CDR3 is TGCGCCAGCAGCTCAGGACAGGGGGCTCGTCGGGAGACCCAGTACTTC. Translation: CASSSGQGARRETQYF.

The chain uses TRBV7-3 and TRBJ2-3, with TRBD1 identical over 7 bases. Per the germline V gene, CDR1 is SGHTA and CDR2 is FQGTGA. The CDR3 is 14 residues long. V shed 4 bases, J shed 0 bases, and the junction held 1 base outside the gene matches. CDR3 protein: CASSSDRSTDTQYF. CDR3 DNA: TGTGCCAGCAGCTCGGACAGGAGCACAGATACGCAGTATTTT.

The sample holds a few counts of this clonotype. V and J are TRBV20-1 and TRBJ2-7, with 8 bases fitting TRBD2. Trimming cost V 5 bases and J 2 bases; bases outside gene matches: 5. Germline CDR1 and CDR2: DFQATT and SNEGSKA (reference sequence). CDR3 size: 13 residues. The CDR3 loop is CSARTSSTYEQYF. In DNA form, the CDR3 reads TGCAGTGCTCGGACTAGCAGCACCTACGAGCAGTACTTC.

The sample holds one count of this clonotype. The V gene is TRBV3-1, the J gene TRBJ2-7; TRBD2 is a possible D gene (6 bases). Germline lookup yields CDR1 LGHDT and CDR2 YNNKEL (reference sequence). This CDR3 region has 16 residues. Trimming cost V 1 base and J 2 bases, with 15 bases left between them. The CDR3 DNA reads as TGTGCCAGCAGCCAAGGGGTACCTAGCGACCCCTACGAGCAGTACTTC. Amino acid sequence: CASSQGVPSDPYEQYF.

The chain is built from TRBV7-9 and TRBJ2-1; 10 bases are shared with TRBD2. V shed 5 bases and J 13 bases; nucleotides not matched to a gene: 11. The germline V gene encodes CDR1 SEHNR and CDR2 FQNEAQ (reference sequence). The CDR3 spans 14 residues. In DNA, the CDR3 is TGTGCCAGCAGCGCCCAAGCGGGAGGGGAGACCCAGTTCTTC. Encoded protein: CASSAQAGGETQFF. Full variable domain (outside the CDR3, taken from reference TRBV7-9 and TRBJ2-1): DTGVSQNPRHKITKRGQNVTFRCDPISEHNRLYWYRQTLGQGPEFLTYFQNEAQLEKSRLLSDRFSAERPKGSFSTLEIQRTEQGDSAMYLCASSAQAGGETQFFGPGTRLTVL.

This clonotype appeared a single time. This chain links TRBV20-1 with TRBJ2-1, with 9 bases aligning to TRBD2. The germline CDR1 and CDR2 sequences are DFQATT and SNEGSKA (reference sequence). This CDR3 has 16 amino acids. Germline trimming cut 0 bases from V and 10 bases from J; bases unmatched to any gene: 13. The CDR3 DNA follows: TGCAGTGCTAGAGATCGGGTTCGAGTGCGGGAGGGAGAGCAGTTCTTC. Residues: CSARDRVRVREGEQFF.

The chain recombines TRBV20-1 with TRBJ2-1; D is undetermined. There are 15 residues in the CDR3. The V end was cut by 3 bases, the J end by 0 bases, with 12 bases between. The V gene's germline CDR1 is DFQATT and CDR2 SNEGSKA (reference sequence). This chain's CDR3 is CSASGRWSSYNEQFF. Written as DNA, the CDR3 is TGCAGTGCTAGCGGTCGGTGGAGCTCCTACAATGAGCAGTTCTTC.

The V gene is TRBV10-3, the J gene TRBJ2-3; TRBD2 aligns across 7 bases. This CDR3 region has 14 residues. In germline, CDR1 is ENHRY, CDR2 SYGVKD. The V and J ends lost 11 bases and 2 bases, in that order; junction bases with no gene match: 10. The CDR3 reads CAVAPSGPTDTQYF. As DNA, the CDR3 is TGTGCCGTAGCCCCTAGCGGTCCCACAGATACGCAGTATTTT.

The chain has TRBV7-9 and TRBJ1-1; D remains unclear. V lost 5 bases and J lost 4, with 20 bases in between. CDR1 and CDR2 from the germline V gene are SEHNR and FQNEAQ (reference sequence). CDR3 length: 16 amino acids. DNA for the CDR3: TGTGCCAGCAGCCGTCCCGATCTTTTGGAGGCCACTGAAGCTTTCTTT. Translating gives CASSRPDLLEATEAFF.

This clonotype turned up a few times. The gene calls are TRBV20-1 and TRBJ2-1, with D perhaps TRBD2 (5 bases). Germline V gives CDR1 DFQATT, CDR2 SNEGSKA (reference sequence). V was shortened by 5 bases and J by 0 bases, with 11 bases between the two germline ends. The CDR3 totals 14 residues. Here the CDR3 DNA reads TGCAGTGCTCTGGACTGCAGCTCCTACAATGAGCAGTTCTTC. Translated: CSALDCSSYNEQFF.

This clonotype has just a few counts. The germline gene is not matched at one end of the junction; a read error may be the cause. This chain uses TRBV28 with TRBJ2-1, with D possibly TRBD2 on 5 matching bases. The CDR3 totals 16 residues. In germline, CDR1 is MDHEN, CDR2 SYDVKM. CDR3 nucleotide sequence: TGTGCCAGCAGTTTATTTGAGGGCTCCTCCTACGATGAGCAGTTCTTC. Protein product: CASSLFEGSSYDEQFF. Based on the CDR3 plus reference TRBV28 and TRBJ2-1, the full variable domain is DVKVTQSSRYLVKRTGEKVFLECVQDMDHENMFWYRQDPGLGLRLIYFSYDVKMKEKGDIPEGYSVSREKKERFSLILESASTNQTSMYLCASSLFEGSSYDEQFFGPGTRLTVL.

This sequence joins TRBV5-5 and TRBJ2-2; 10 nucleotides agree with TRBD1. Germline-derived CDR1 and CDR2 are SGHKS and YYEKEE (reference sequence). The V and J ends lost 4 bases and 4 bases, in that order; junction bases with no gene match: 7. The CDR3 loop spans 16 amino acids. The CDR3 bases are TGTGCCAGCAGCAGGACAGGGGGAAAGGTCACCGGGGAGCTGTTTTTT. Its translation is CASSRTGGKVTGELFF.